The 20 T cell receptor beta chains listed next were all sequenced from one sample in a study of response to subunit inactivated influenza vaccine. TCRdb re-called the RT-PCR reads through MiXCR, storing one row per CDR3 protein. The data show some 640,000 distinct CDR3 sequences, with 14% seen just once and approximately 7% held by the top ten. This sample comprised PBMCs from blood, obtained 14 days before vaccination. The receptors come from a man aged 50 or older who received an inactivated influenza vaccine.

This clonotype was detected ten times or more. The chain employs TRBV29-1 and TRBJ1-1; no definite D call. CDR1 is SQVTM and CDR2 is ANQGSEA in the germline V gene. The CDR3 has 11 amino acids. Trimming stripped 6 bases from V and 1 base from J, with 6 bases between. The CDR3 sequence is CSVDKNTEAFF. Written as DNA, the CDR3 is TGCAGCGTGGATAAGAACACTGAAGCTTTCTTT.

This chain uses TRBV6-5 with TRBJ2-3; possibly TRBD1 for D (5 bases). This CDR3 comprises 16 residues. Germline CDR1 reads MNHEY; CDR2 reads SVGAGI. The V gene lost 4 bases and the J gene lost 1 base, with 15 bases spanning the gap. The CDR3 nucleotides read TGTGCCAGCAGTTGGATCAGGGTTAGGGGCACAGATACGCAGTATTTT. This codes for CASSWIRVRGTDTQYF.

This clonotype has only a few counts. The chain recombines TRBV9 with TRBJ1-1; D gene unclear. Germline V lookup: CDR1 SGDLS, CDR2 YYNGEE. This CDR3 has 14 amino acids. The V end lost 6 bases, the J end lost 2 bases, and 14 bases lay between the germline ends. The CDR3 DNA reads as TGTGCCAGCACCCCTCTGGCAGCAAACACTGAAGCTTTCTTT. It codes for CASTPLAANTEAFF.

The rearrangement joins TRBV6-2 or TRBV6-3 to TRBJ2-3; no clear D. Germline assignment: CDR1 MNHEY and CDR2 SVGEGT. Trimming removed 2 bases from V and 6 bases from J, with 9 bases in between. The CDR3 totals 13 residues. CDR3 bases: TGTGCCAGCAGTTACGTGACAAGGGATACGCAGTATTTT. Amino acid sequence: CASSYVTRDTQYF.

This clonotype was detected a few times. The V call is TRBV2, the J call TRBJ1-5; D gene uncertain. Trimming left V 1 base short and J 5 bases short, with 12 bases between. The germline V gene encodes CDR1 SNHLY and CDR2 FYNNEI. This CDR3 contains 15 residues. The CDR3 loop reads CASSEGAARDQPQHF. The CDR3 coding sequence is TGTGCCAGCAGTGAAGGGGCAGCCCGAGATCAGCCCCAGCATTTT.

This clonotype has only a few counts. The chain employs TRBV20-1 and TRBJ2-3, with 10 bases lining up with TRBD2. There are 16 residues in the CDR3. V trimming: 7 bases; J trimming: 3 bases; junction bases outside the gene matches: 13. The germline V gene has CDR1 DFQATT and CDR2 SNEGSKA (reference sequence). The CDR3 coding sequence is TGCAGTGTTAGGGCTAGCGGGAGTGTGGGGACAGATACGCAGTATTTT. This translates into CSVRASGSVGTDTQYF.

This clonotype appeared a few times. The V gene is TRBV4-3, the J gene TRBJ2-3; 12 bases agree with TRBD2. The junction had 14 bases not matched to a gene; V was cut back by 0 bases and J by 4 bases. This CDR3 is 20 amino acids long. CDR1 is LGHNA and CDR2 is YSLEER in the germline V gene. The CDR3 nucleotides are TGCGCCAGCAGCCAAGATTTTTTCTCGACTAGCGGGAGATATTCAGATACGCAGTATTTT. Translation: CASSQDFFSTSGRYSDTQYF.

The V gene is TRBV12-3 or TRBV12-4, the J gene TRBJ2-5; maybe TRBD2 (6 bases). CDR3 size: 14 residues. With 5 bases removed from V and 5 bases from J, the gap between germline ends came to 15 bases. CDR3 region: CASSLRLVYETQYF. CDR3 coding DNA: TGTGCCAGCAGTCTCCGACTAGTATACGAGACCCAGTACTTC.

The chain employs TRBV20-1 and TRBJ2-1, with D possibly matching TRBD2 (5 bases). Germline CDR1 DFQATT, CDR2 SNEGSKA (reference sequence). Trimming removed 8 bases at V and 7 bases at J, with 21 bases between. The CDR3 extends over 14 amino acids. DNA of the CDR3: TGCAGTCTACTCCAACGGGAAGGAGCGAATGAGCAGTTCTTC. Translating gives CSLLQREGANEQFF.

This clonotype was detected only a few times. V usage is TRBV7-8 and J usage is TRBJ2-1; TRBD1 matches at 8 bases. This CDR3 region has 15 residues. Germline values: CDR1 SGHVS, CDR2 FQNEAQ. Trimming removed 4 bases from V and 7 bases from J; junction bases left unmatched: 9. The DNA of the CDR3 is TGTGCCAGCAGCTCACTAGGAAGACAGGGGAATGAGCAGTTCTTC. This translates into CASSSLGRQGNEQFF.

The chain's CDR3 is CSARTGPQLAIWGNEQFF. The CDR3 DNA reads as TGCAGTGCTAGGACCGGGCCGCAGTTGGCGATTTGGGGCAATGAGCAGTTCTTC. This chain uses TRBV20-1 with TRBJ2-1; no clear D gene. Germline CDR1 and CDR2: DFQATT and SNEGSKA (reference sequence). CDR3 length: 18 amino acids. The germline V and J ends were trimmed by 3 bases and 6 bases, with 27 bases remaining between them.

This chain uses TRBV5-1 with TRBJ1-4, with D unresolved. The CDR3 totals 15 residues. Trimming removed 2 bases at V and 0 bases at J, with 8 bases between. The germline CDR1 and CDR2 sequences are SGHRS and YFSETQ. The CDR3 is CASSFEQSTNEKLFF. The CDR3 DNA reads TGCGCCAGCAGCTTTGAACAGTCAACTAATGAAAAACTGTTTTTT.

In its sample, this clonotype was seen a few times. The chain joins TRBV7-9 to TRBJ2-5; TRBD2 matches 8 bases. Germline V lookup: CDR1 SEHNR, CDR2 FQNEAQ (reference sequence). Trimming at V came to 1 base and at J to 5 bases, leaving 6 bases not matched to a gene. This CDR3 comprises 15 residues. CDR3 bases: TGTGCCAGCAGCTTAGTAGGTCGACTAGCGGAGACCCAGTACTTC. Protein sequence: CASSLVGRLAETQYF.

The gene calls are TRBV28 and TRBJ1-2; 7 bases fit TRBD1. CDR1 and CDR2 from the germline V gene are MDHEN and SYDVKM. The V segment lost 6 bases and the J segment 4 bases; nucleotides outside the gene matches: 14. CDR3 length: 16 amino acids. CDR3 in DNA: TGTGCCAGCAGGGTGACACAGGGGCTTCCGGGCTATGGCTACACCTTC. As protein: CASRVTQGLPGYGYTF.

This clonotype was recorded at least ten times. The chain links TRBV12-3 or TRBV12-4 to TRBJ2-1; TRBD2 matches at 12 bases. CDR3 length: 16 residues. J lost 5 bases, V lost 4 bases, and 6 bases had no gene match. CDR3: CASSSRTSGENNEQFF. The CDR3 region has the DNA TGTGCCAGCAGTTCACGGACTAGCGGGGAAAACAATGAGCAGTTCTTC.

In its sample, this clonotype was seen a few times. The chain links TRBV4-1 to TRBJ1-1; D is unclear. Germline CDR1 reads MGHRA; CDR2 reads YSYEKL. V was trimmed by 0 bases and J by 10 bases, leaving 15 bases between them. CDR3 length: 14 amino acids. In nucleotides, the CDR3 is TGCGCCAGCAGCCAAGAAAGGTATCGGAAGGGAGCTTTCTTT. Protein: CASSQERYRKGAFF.

V is TRBV6-2 or TRBV6-3 and J is TRBJ2-7, with D perhaps TRBD1 (5 bases). Germline V lookup: CDR1 MNHEY, CDR2 SVGEGT. Trimming pared 2 bases from V and 1 base from J, leaving 12 bases between. This CDR3 has 15 residues. The CDR3 reads CASSYGQGWSYEQYF. For the CDR3, the DNA is TGTGCCAGCAGTTACGGGCAGGGTTGGTCCTACGAGCAGTACTTC.

This chain uses TRBV6-5 with TRBJ1-2; 7 nucleotides match TRBD1. This CDR3 comprises 16 residues. Per germline, CDR1 MNHEY and CDR2 SVGAGI. The J segment lost 3 bases and the V segment lost 2 bases, leaving 9 bases of the junction unmatched. CDR3 DNA sequence: TGTGCCAGCAGTTACATCCCGACAGGGTCAGACTATGGCTACACCTTC. Translation gives CASSYIPTGSDYGYTF.

This clonotype has only a few counts. CDR3 loop: CASKDSLTAFF. The CDR3, as DNA: TGTGCCAGCAAGGACAGCCTTACAGCTTTCTTT. The chain couples TRBV2 to TRBJ1-1, with D possibly being TRBD1 (6 bases). CDR3 length: 11 amino acids. V dropped 7 bases and J dropped 10 bases, with 13 bases sitting between them. The germline V gene encodes CDR1 SNHLY and CDR2 FYNNEI.

The rearrangement joins TRBV6-2 or TRBV6-3 to TRBJ2-7; no firm D call. The V gene's germline CDR1 is MNHEY and CDR2 SVGEGT. The ends were cut back, 0 bases at V and 0 bases at J, with 9 bases in the middle. The length of the CDR3 is 15 residues. In DNA form, the CDR3 reads TGTGCCAGCAGTTACTCCTCAGGCTACTCCTACGAGCAGTACTTC. It codes for CASSYSSGYSYEQYF.